The clone carrying this T cell receptor (beta chain) was observed a few times. What it binds is unknown. Sequence at one end of the junction differs from germline and may be a read error. These data are taken from a study of T-cell memory formation after mild COVID-19. Overall study findings and caveats: Chiefly within CM and EM were the contracting CD4+ clones; CD8+ ones were within EMRA.

TCRdb reanalysed the 5' RACE reads using MiXCR and keeps one entry per CDR3 protein. The sample includes 150,000 to 200,000 distinct CDR3 sequences, about 15% of them seen just once. The CDR3 runs 16 residues. CDR1 and CDR2 (germline): KGHSH, LQKENI. Sequencing input: PBMCs or a T cell subset sorted from them (not recorded which). The V and J genes are TRBV18 and TRBJ2-2; tentatively, D is TRBD1 or TRBD2 (5 bases each). This sequence originates from an adult woman who had mild COVID-19 (a few samples of this study predate the infection). Cell type and time point are not known. The CDR3 DNA is TGTGCCAGCTCACCAGAGAGGGGCACGAATACCGGGGAGCTGTTTTTT. It translates to CASSPERGTNTGELFF.